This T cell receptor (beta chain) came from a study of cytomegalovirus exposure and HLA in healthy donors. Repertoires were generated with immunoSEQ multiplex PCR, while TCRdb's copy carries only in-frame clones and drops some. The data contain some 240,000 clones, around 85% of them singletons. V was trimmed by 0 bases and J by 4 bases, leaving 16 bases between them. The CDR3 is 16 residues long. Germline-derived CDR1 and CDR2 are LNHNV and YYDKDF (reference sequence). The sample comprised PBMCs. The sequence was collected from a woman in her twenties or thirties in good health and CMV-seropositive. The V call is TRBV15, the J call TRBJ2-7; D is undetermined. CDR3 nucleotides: TGTGCCACCAGCAGAGAATCCATAGATCCCATATACGAGCAGTACTTC. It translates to CATSRESIDPIYEQYF. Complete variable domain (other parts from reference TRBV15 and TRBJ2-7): DAMVIQNPRYQVTQFGKPVTLSCSQTLNHNVMYWYQQKSSQAPKLLFHYYDKDFNNEADTPDNFQSRRPNTSFCFLDIRSPGLGDTAMYLCATSRESIDPIYEQYFGPGTRLTVT.